The rows below give T cell receptor beta chains drawn from one sample of a study of spatial heterogeneity in lung cancer. TCRdb re-called the 5' RACE reads with MiXCR, one entry per CDR3 protein. The data show roughly 19,000 distinct CDR3 sequences, with around 6.9% seen just once and 23% held by the top ten. Source: lung tumor tissue, taken at surgery. These TCRs come from a male donor with early-stage non-small cell lung cancer. CDR3s leave out the opening cysteine and the closing phenylalanine or tryptophan. Expanded clones are given a class, and other clones once, few, many or no size at all.

abundance: once
j_gene: TRBJ2-1
v_gene: TRBV3-1
len: 13
CDR3aa: ASSQRGGRGNEQF

abundance: medium-sized
j_gene: TRBJ2-7
v_gene: TRBV7-2
len: 15
CDR3aa: ASSQSRGGLTPYEQY

abundance: -
j_gene: TRBJ2-5
v_gene: TRBV18
len: 12
CDR3aa: ASSPGVAEETQY

abundance: many
j_gene: TRBJ1-1
v_gene: TRBV6-5
len: 13
CDR3aa: ASSQIGQGGTEAF

abundance: many
j_gene: TRBJ1-6
v_gene: TRBV4-3
len: 13
CDR3aa: ASSQGLSRGSPLH

abundance: medium-sized
j_gene: TRBJ1-1
v_gene: TRBV5-6
len: 11
CDR3aa: ASSWGGSSEAF

abundance: -
j_gene: TRBJ2-3
v_gene: TRBV24-1
len: 11
CDR3aa: ATRSGEGDTQY

abundance: many
j_gene: TRBJ2-7
v_gene: TRBV5-6
len: 11
CDR3aa: ASSRKGSYEQY

abundance: many
j_gene: TRBJ1-6
v_gene: TRBV3-1
len: 14
CDR3aa: ASSQGQGYGSSPLH

abundance: -
j_gene: TRBJ1-1
v_gene: TRBV10-2
len: 13
CDR3aa: ASSESTGSGSEAF

abundance: many
j_gene: TRBJ1-2
v_gene: TRBV29-1
len: 10
CDR3aa: SVAGGDYGYT

abundance: -
j_gene: TRBJ2-2
v_gene: TRBV4-3
len: 15
CDR3aa: ASSQDLSGGITGELF

abundance: many
j_gene: TRBJ2-3
v_gene: TRBV7-2
len: 10
CDR3aa: ARRGGGDTQY

abundance: many
j_gene: TRBJ2-7
v_gene: TRBV28
len: 10
CDR3aa: ASSLVGNEQY

abundance: medium-sized
j_gene: TRBJ1-1
v_gene: TRBV18
len: 13
CDR3aa: ASSPKTGPNTEAF

abundance: -
j_gene: TRBJ2-5
v_gene: TRBV14
len: 11
CDR3aa: ASSQGFRETQY

abundance: many
j_gene: TRBJ1-1
v_gene: TRBV3-1
len: 13
CDR3aa: ASSPRLMMNTEAF

abundance: many
j_gene: TRBJ1-6
v_gene: TRBV27
len: 15
CDR3aa: ASSQDRGGSYNSPLH

abundance: medium-sized
j_gene: TRBJ2-7
v_gene: TRBV28
len: 13
CDR3aa: ASSLEGGHIYEQY

abundance: many
j_gene: TRBJ2-1
v_gene: TRBV5-1
len: 13
CDR3aa: ASSLEQGNYNEQF

abundance: -
j_gene: TRBJ1-2
v_gene: TRBV27
len: 13
CDR3aa: ASSLSSGADYGYT

abundance: many
j_gene: TRBJ2-2
v_gene: TRBV10-1
len: 10
CDR3aa: ASSGRIGELF

abundance: many
j_gene: TRBJ2-3
v_gene: TRBV20-1
len: 15
CDR3aa: SAQILPGQGWTDTQY

abundance: many
j_gene: TRBJ2-2
v_gene: TRBV12-3/TRBV12-4
len: 13
CDR3aa: ASSPPTTNTGELF

abundance: few
j_gene: TRBJ2-3
v_gene: TRBV12-3/TRBV12-4
len: 16
CDR3aa: ASSPVMTGGDSTDTQY

abundance: many
j_gene: TRBJ2-7
v_gene: TRBV7-9
len: 13
CDR3aa: ASSSRGGTLYEQY

abundance: many
j_gene: TRBJ1-4
v_gene: TRBV10-2
len: 12
CDR3aa: ASSWGTENEKLF

abundance: many
j_gene: TRBJ1-6
v_gene: TRBV12-3/TRBV12-4
len: 12
CDR3aa: ASSFRVDNSPLH

abundance: few
j_gene: TRBJ1-2
v_gene: TRBV20-1
len: 12
CDR3aa: SASPSGTNYGYT

abundance: few
j_gene: TRBJ2-3
v_gene: TRBV12-3/TRBV12-4
len: 12
CDR3aa: ASSFTGYTDTQY

abundance: few
j_gene: TRBJ2-7
v_gene: TRBV12-3/TRBV12-4
len: 12
CDR3aa: ASNFFRQKGEQY

abundance: many
j_gene: TRBJ1-2
v_gene: TRBV2
len: 15
CDR3aa: ASLGTGGSPGNYGYT

abundance: many
j_gene: TRBJ1-5
v_gene: TRBV7-2
len: 13
CDR3aa: ASSLATVGNQPQH

abundance: medium-sized
j_gene: TRBJ1-1
v_gene: TRBV25-1
len: 15
CDR3aa: ASSESRTGFMNTEAF

abundance: -
j_gene: TRBJ1-5
v_gene: TRBV3-1
len: 14
CDR3aa: ASSQEGSSSNQPQH

abundance: many
j_gene: TRBJ2-7
v_gene: TRBV20-1
len: 11
CDR3aa: SASWGGTYEQY

abundance: few
j_gene: TRBJ1-1
v_gene: TRBV18
len: 12
CDR3aa: ASSPPTNRDEAF

abundance: few
j_gene: TRBJ1-1
v_gene: TRBV28
len: 13
CDR3aa: ASRTTRTMNTEAF

abundance: many
j_gene: TRBJ1-5
v_gene: TRBV12-3/TRBV12-4
len: 12
CDR3aa: ASSLGRQGQPQH

abundance: many
j_gene: TRBJ1-6
v_gene: TRBV4-2
len: 12
CDR3aa: ASSRDSRNSPLH

abundance: -
j_gene: TRBJ2-7
v_gene: TRBV20-1
len: 12
CDR3aa: SASPGPRAYEQY

abundance: -
j_gene: TRBJ2-7
v_gene: TRBV12-3/TRBV12-4
len: 12
CDR3aa: ASSLRGGYYERY

abundance: -
j_gene: TRBJ2-3
v_gene: TRBV3-1
len: 11
CDR3aa: ASSQGRGGTQY

abundance: -
j_gene: TRBJ2-7
v_gene: TRBV6-5
len: 10
CDR3aa: ASSQGAREQY

abundance: few
j_gene: TRBJ1-6
v_gene: TRBV7-2
len: 11
CDR3aa: AAQGSYNSPLH

abundance: many
j_gene: TRBJ1-3
v_gene: TRBV6-1
len: 12
CDR3aa: ASRRQGSGNTIY

abundance: few
j_gene: TRBJ2-3
v_gene: TRBV7-2
len: 12
CDR3aa: ASSFSGTTDTQY

abundance: few
j_gene: TRBJ2-4
v_gene: TRBV13
len: 13
CDR3aa: ASSLMVLGKNIQY

abundance: -
j_gene: TRBJ2-7
v_gene: TRBV20-1
len: 9
CDR3aa: SARAVYEQY

abundance: many
j_gene: TRBJ2-7
v_gene: TRBV27
len: 8
CDR3aa: ATGTVEQY